These 26 T cell receptor beta chains were all obtained from the same sample, sequenced in a study of blood T cell repertoires in COVID-19. Profiling relied on immunoSEQ multiplex PCR, and the TCRdb table lists in-frame clones only, not all of them. The sample shows about 320,000 clones, about 90% of them seen only once. Sequenced sample: PBMCs or T cells enriched from blood (not recorded which). These receptors were taken from a man aged 30 to 45 who had recovered from COVID-19.

V and J are TRBV7-9 and TRBJ2-1, with D perhaps TRBD1 (5 bases). The CDR3 totals 15 residues. Trimming cost V 6 bases and J 2 bases, with 14 bases left between them. CDR1 is SEHNR and CDR2 is FQNEAQ in the germline V gene (reference sequence). The CDR3 nucleotides read TGTGCCAGCAGTTCCCGGCAGGGCCCCTACAATGAGCAGTTCTTC. Protein product: CASSSRQGPYNEQFF.

The chain recombines TRBV28 with TRBJ1-6, with 7 bases that match TRBD1. Germline lookup yields CDR1 MDHEN and CDR2 SYDVKM. V lost 6 bases, J lost 0 bases, and 2 bases stayed unmatched. This CDR3 has 15 amino acids. CDR3 nucleotide sequence: TGTGCCAGCAGCGGGACAGCCTCCTATAATTCACCCCTCCACTTT. It is translated as CASSGTASYNSPLHF.

This clone came up once. The chain couples TRBV6-5 to TRBJ1-2; TRBD1 aligns across 9 bases. With 8 bases clipped from V and 6 bases from J, the junction kept 10 bases outside the gene matches. The CDR3 loop spans 14 amino acids. Germline V gene sequence: CDR1 MNHEY, CDR2 SVGAGI. The CDR3: CASLRDREFHGYTF. CDR3 in DNA: TGTGCCAGCCTTCGGGACAGGGAGTTCCATGGCTACACCTTC.

V is TRBV5-5 and J is TRBJ2-1; 8 bases line up with TRBD2. CDR1 is SGHKS, CDR2 YYEKEE, per germline (reference sequence). V shed 7 bases, J shed 6 bases, and the junction held 12 bases outside the gene matches. The CDR3 contains 15 residues. In DNA form, the CDR3 reads TGTGCCAGCTTGTATCTGGCGGGGGGTGGCAATGAGCAGTTCTTC. Protein sequence: CASLYLAGGGNEQFF.

J is TRBJ2-3 and V is TRBV3-1 (or the pseudogene TRBV3-2); 12 bases line up with TRBD2. The germline V gene has CDR1 LGHDT and CDR2 YNNKEL (reference sequence). The CDR3 runs 16 residues. With V trimmed by 4 bases and J by 1 base, 3 bases remained unmatched. The chain's CDR3 is CASSPASGGGTDTQYF. The CDR3 coding sequence is TGTGCCAGCAGCCCGGCTAGCGGGGGGGGCACAGATACGCAGTATTTT.

The rearrangement joins TRBV30 to TRBJ1-3; possible D gene TRBD1, 5 bases. Germline loops: CDR1 GTSNPN, CDR2 SVGIG (reference sequence). Between the trimmed V and J ends, which lost 1 base and 0 bases, there was a span of 16 bases. This CDR3 has 17 residues. The CDR3 coding sequence is TGTGCCTGGAGTGATCTTACAGGCTTTAGCTCTGGAAACACCATATATTTT. Translated: CAWSDLTGFSSGNTIYF.

The genes are TRBV12-3 or TRBV12-4 and TRBJ1-1; 8 nucleotides match TRBD1. The CDR3 runs 13 residues. Trimming at V came to 3 bases and at J to 5 bases, leaving 2 bases not matched to a gene. The CDR3 DNA is TGTGCCAGCAGTTTGGGACAGGTTACTGAAGCTTTCTTT. This codes for CASSLGQVTEAFF.

The chain joins TRBV28 to TRBJ2-7, with 10 bases matching TRBD1. CDR3 length: 15 amino acids. The trim removed 4 bases at V and 2 bases at J, leaving 5 bases unmatched. The germline CDR1 and CDR2 sequences are MDHEN and SYDVKM. The CDR3 sequence is CASSSPGTGAYEQYF. The CDR3 bases are TGTGCCAGCAGTTCCCCCGGGACAGGGGCCTACGAGCAGTACTTC.

This clone was recorded only once. The rearrangement joins TRBV15 to TRBJ1-1; D is unclear. Germline V gene data show CDR1 as LNHNV and CDR2 as YYDKDF (reference sequence). CDR3 length: 13 amino acids. Trimming pared 0 bases from V and 1 base from J, leaving 3 bases between. The CDR3 nucleotides read TGTGCCACCAGCAGAGATCAGAACACTGAAGCTTTCTTT. This encodes CATSRDQNTEAFF. The entire variable domain, with the rest obtained from reference TRBV15 and TRBJ1-1, is as follows: DAMVIQNPRYQVTQFGKPVTLSCSQTLNHNVMYWYQQKSSQAPKLLFHYYDKDFNNEADTPDNFQSRRPNTSFCFLDIRSPGLGDTAMYLCATSRDQNTEAFFGQGTRLTVV.

The chain combines TRBV19 with TRBJ1-2; 7 bases align to TRBD1. Germline CDR1 reads LNHDA; CDR2 reads SQIVND (reference sequence). This CDR3 has 14 amino acids. V gave up 4 bases and J gave up 3 bases; unmatched junction bases: 5. CDR3 loop: CASSRGQPYYGYTF. In DNA form, the CDR3 reads TGTGCCAGTAGTAGGGGACAGCCGTACTATGGCTACACCTTC.

This sequence joins TRBV30 and TRBJ1-2; TRBD1 is a possible D gene (6 bases). V gave up 2 bases and J gave up 8 bases, with 30 bases separating them. Germline-derived CDR1 and CDR2 are GTSNPN and SVGIG (reference sequence). The CDR3 runs 18 residues. CDR3 protein: CAWSPRQGISSGVRGYTF. The CDR3, as DNA: TGTGCCTGGAGTCCGCGGCAGGGGATAAGCTCTGGGGTTAGAGGCTACACCTTC.

Here the CDR3 reads CASSTSGTYEQYF. In DNA form, the CDR3 reads TGTGCCAGTAGTACATCCGGGACTTACGAGCAGTACTTC. The chain recombines TRBV19 with TRBJ2-7, with D perhaps matching TRBD2 (6 bases). CDR1 is LNHDA and CDR2 is SQIVND in the germline V gene (reference sequence). CDR3 size: 13 residues. With 4 bases removed from V and 4 bases from J, the gap between germline ends came to 11 bases.

In regard to this clone: Other nucleotide sequences from this sample produce the same CDR3. This chain connects TRBV7-9 to TRBJ2-7; the D gene is possibly TRBD1 (6 bases). Germline V lookup: CDR1 SEHNR, CDR2 FQNEAQ (reference sequence). CDR3 length equals 13 residues. Between the trimmed V and J ends, which lost 2 bases and 7 bases, there was a span of 12 bases. The chain's CDR3 is CASSLTGPGEQYF. CDR3 sequence (DNA): TGTGCCAGCAGCTTAACAGGGCCGGGGGAGCAGTACTTC.

This clone appeared once. The chain couples TRBV2 to TRBJ2-4; 12 nucleotides agree with TRBD2. Germline V gives CDR1 SNHLY, CDR2 FYNNEI. The CDR3 has 13 amino acids. V shed 4 bases, J shed 14 bases, and the junction held 6 bases outside the gene matches. The CDR3 nucleotides are TGTGCCAGCAGTGGGTCTAGCGGGGGGGCCGAGTACTTC. This translates into CASSGSSGGAEYF.

The chain links TRBV24-1 to TRBJ2-5, with TRBD1 as a possible D gene (6 bases). Between the trimmed V and J ends, which lost 1 base and 2 bases, there was a span of 16 bases. CDR3 length equals 17 residues. Germline assignment: CDR1 KGHDR and CDR2 SFDVKD. This CDR3 reads CATSDLGGTGPQETQYF. The CDR3 nucleotides read TGTGCCACCAGTGATTTAGGAGGAACAGGGCCTCAAGAGACCCAGTACTTC.

This chain links TRBV28 with TRBJ2-5; unclear D gene. Germline V lookup: CDR1 MDHEN, CDR2 SYDVKM. The CDR3 is made up of 13 amino acids. Trimming took off 0 bases at V and 3 bases at J, with 5 bases between the two ends. The CDR3 reads CASSLWSKETQYF. The CDR3, as DNA: TGTGCCAGCAGTTTATGGAGCAAAGAGACCCAGTACTTC.

The V and J genes are TRBV29-1 and TRBJ2-5; D is possibly TRBD1 (5 bases). This CDR3 is built from 13 residues. Per the germline V gene, CDR1 is SQVTM and CDR2 is ANQGSEA. Deletions cut 7 bases from V and 2 bases from J, with 14 bases between. The CDR3 reads CSARAQGQETQYF. The CDR3 coding sequence is TGCAGCGCCAGGGCCCAGGGACAAGAGACCCAGTACTTC.

The chain is built from TRBV5-1 and TRBJ2-3, with 8 bases fitting TRBD1. Germline CDR1 and CDR2: SGHRS and YFSETQ. After removal of 4 bases from V and 8 bases from J, the junction contained 12 bases not matched to a gene. The CDR3 consists of 15 residues. As DNA, the CDR3 is TGCGCCAGCAGCCCCGGGACAGGCTCTGTTGGTACGCAGTATTTT. Its protein is CASSPGTGSVGTQYF.

This clone came up a few times. The V and J genes are TRBV19 and TRBJ2-1; TRBD1 matches at 7 bases. Germline-derived CDR1 and CDR2 are LNHDA and SQIVND (reference sequence). CDR3 length: 14 residues. The trim removed 4 bases at V and 7 bases at J, leaving 7 bases unmatched. CDR3: CASSNLQGLNEQFF. The CDR3 DNA reads as TGTGCCAGTAGTAATCTACAGGGGCTGAATGAGCAGTTCTTC. Supplemented by reference TRBV19 and TRBJ2-1, the full variable domain reads DGGITQSPKYLFRKEGQNVTLSCEQNLNHDAMYWYRQDPGQGLRLIYYSQIVNDFQKGDIAEGYSVSREKKESFPLTVTSAQKNPTAFYLCASSNLQGLNEQFFGPGTRLTVL.

The CDR3 region has the DNA TGTGCCAGCAGCACCGGACAGTCCTACGAGCAGTACTTC. Translation: CASSTGQSYEQYF. This rearrangement joins TRBV7-9 to TRBJ2-7; D possibly corresponds to TRBD1 (6 bases). Looked up from germline, CDR1 is SEHNR and CDR2 is FQNEAQ (reference sequence). V lost 5 bases to trimming and J lost 1 base, with 9 bases between them. The CDR3 is 13 residues long.

The rearrangement uses TRBV19 and TRBJ1-1; possible D gene TRBD1, 5 bases. The CDR3 totals 14 residues. Germline V gene data show CDR1 as LNHDA and CDR2 as SQIVND (reference sequence). The V and J ends lost 6 bases and 0 bases respectively, with 11 bases between them. The CDR3 coding sequence is TGTGCCAGTAGAAACCAGGGTCTGAACACTGAAGCTTTCTTT. This gives the protein CASRNQGLNTEAFF.

This clone has only a few counts. The chain carries TRBV6-2 or TRBV6-3 and TRBJ1-6; D not resolved. The V gene's germline CDR1 is MNHEY and CDR2 SVGEGT. This CDR3 has 14 amino acids. V was shortened by 3 bases and J by 5 bases, with 8 bases between the two germline ends. The CDR3 protein is CASSYTAHNSPLHF. As DNA, the CDR3 is TGTGCCAGCAGTTATACAGCTCATAATTCACCCCTCCACTTT.

The chain couples TRBV4-2 to TRBJ2-3, with D perhaps TRBD2 (7 bases). Germline V CDR1 and CDR2: LGHNA, YNFKEQ. The CDR3 extends over 16 amino acids. V shed 8 bases and J shed 7 bases, with 25 bases lying between them. The CDR3 spells CASREVTGAPVHTQYF. The DNA of the CDR3 is TGTGCCAGCCGGGAGGTGACGGGGGCCCCCGTTCATACGCAGTATTTT.

CDR3 in DNA: TGTGCCAGCAGTCCGTTAGTGGTTTCTGGAAACACCATATATTTT. Its translation: CASSPLVVSGNTIYF. V gene TRBV28 combines with J gene TRBJ1-3; D remains ambiguous. This CDR3 is built from 15 residues. V dropped 5 bases and J dropped 1 base, with 12 bases sitting between them. Germline CDR1 MDHEN, CDR2 SYDVKM.

The V gene is TRBV6-5, the J gene TRBJ1-4; D call uncertain. The CDR3 length is 15 residues. The germline V and J ends were trimmed by 2 bases and 2 bases, with 9 bases remaining between them. Germline V gives CDR1 MNHEY, CDR2 SVGAGI. The CDR3 is CASSYPRSTNEKLFF. CDR3 coding DNA: TGTGCCAGCAGTTACCCCAGATCGACTAATGAAAAACTGTTTTTT.

The chain links TRBV6-5 to TRBJ2-1, with a tentative D call TRBD2 (5 bases). Trimming removed 4 bases at V and 0 bases at J, with 7 bases between. The CDR3 covers 14 residues. From germline, CDR1 is MNHEY and CDR2 SVGAGI. This chain's CDR3 is CASSLGSSYNEQFF. CDR3 DNA: TGTGCCAGCAGTTTAGGGAGCTCCTACAATGAGCAGTTCTTC.